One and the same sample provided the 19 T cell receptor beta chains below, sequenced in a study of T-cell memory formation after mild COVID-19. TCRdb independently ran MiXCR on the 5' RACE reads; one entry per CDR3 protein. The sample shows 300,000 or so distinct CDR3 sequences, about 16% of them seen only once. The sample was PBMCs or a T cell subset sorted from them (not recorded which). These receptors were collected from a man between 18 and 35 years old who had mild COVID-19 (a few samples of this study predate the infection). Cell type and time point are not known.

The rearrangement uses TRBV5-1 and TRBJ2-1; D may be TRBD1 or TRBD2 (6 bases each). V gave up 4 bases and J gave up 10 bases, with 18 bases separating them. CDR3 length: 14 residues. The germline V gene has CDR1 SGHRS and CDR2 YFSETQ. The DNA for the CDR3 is TGCGCCAGCAGCCTAGGGGGGACACCCGAGGAGCAGTTCTTC. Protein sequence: CASSLGGTPEEQFF.

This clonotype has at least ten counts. CDR3 protein: CASSLGGTGQETQYF. The DNA of the CDR3 is TGTGCCAGCAGCTTAGGAGGGACAGGGCAAGAGACCCAGTACTTC. The rearrangement links TRBV7-2 to TRBJ2-5, with 9 bases that match TRBD1. Germline trimming cut 1 base from V and 2 bases from J; bases unmatched to any gene: 2. The germline V gene has CDR1 SGHTA and CDR2 FQGNSA. There are 15 residues in the CDR3.

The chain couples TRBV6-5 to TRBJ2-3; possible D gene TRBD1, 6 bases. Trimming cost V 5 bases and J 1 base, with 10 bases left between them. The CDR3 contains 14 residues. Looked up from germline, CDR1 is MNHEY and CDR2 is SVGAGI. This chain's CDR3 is CASSMSGGTDTQYF. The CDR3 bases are TGTGCCAGCAGTATGTCAGGGGGCACAGATACGCAGTATTTT.

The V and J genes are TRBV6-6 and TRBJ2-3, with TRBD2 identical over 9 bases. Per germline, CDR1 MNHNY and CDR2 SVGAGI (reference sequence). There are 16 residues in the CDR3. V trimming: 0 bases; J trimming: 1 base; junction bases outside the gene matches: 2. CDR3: CASSYSPSGGTDTQYF. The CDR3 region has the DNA TGTGCCAGCAGTTACTCGCCTAGCGGGGGCACAGATACGCAGTATTTT.

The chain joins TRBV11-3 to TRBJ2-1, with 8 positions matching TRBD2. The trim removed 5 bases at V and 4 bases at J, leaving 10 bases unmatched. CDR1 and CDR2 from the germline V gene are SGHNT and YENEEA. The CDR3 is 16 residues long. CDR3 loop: CASSPRGGLDYNEQFF. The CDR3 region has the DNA TGTGCCAGCAGCCCTCGGGGGGGGCTGGATTACAATGAGCAGTTCTTC.

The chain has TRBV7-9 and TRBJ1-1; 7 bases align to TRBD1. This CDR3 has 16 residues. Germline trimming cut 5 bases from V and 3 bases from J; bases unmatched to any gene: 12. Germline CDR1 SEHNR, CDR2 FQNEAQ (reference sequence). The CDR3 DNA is TGTGCCAGCAGCCCCATGACAGGGAGCGGCTACACTGAAGCTTTCTTT. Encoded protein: CASSPMTGSGYTEAFF.

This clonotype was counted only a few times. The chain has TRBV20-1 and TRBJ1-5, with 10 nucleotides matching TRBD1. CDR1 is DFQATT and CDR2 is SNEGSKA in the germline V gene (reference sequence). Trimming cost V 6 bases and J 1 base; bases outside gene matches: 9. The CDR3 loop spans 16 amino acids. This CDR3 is CSAIRTGGTSNQPQHF. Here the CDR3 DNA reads TGCAGTGCAATCCGGACAGGGGGTACGAGCAATCAGCCCCAGCATTTT.

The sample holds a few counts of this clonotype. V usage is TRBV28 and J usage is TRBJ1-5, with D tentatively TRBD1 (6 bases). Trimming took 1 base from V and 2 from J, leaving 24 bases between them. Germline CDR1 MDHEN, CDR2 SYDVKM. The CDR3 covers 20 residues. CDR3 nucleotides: TGTGCCAGCAGTTTATTACTGAGGGGGGGCGCACGGATGGGCAATCAGCCCCAGCATTTT. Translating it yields CASSLLLRGGARMGNQPQHF. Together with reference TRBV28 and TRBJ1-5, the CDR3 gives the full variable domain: DVKVTQSSRYLVKRTGEKVFLECVQDMDHENMFWYRQDPGLGLRLIYFSYDVKMKEKGDIPEGYSVSREKKERFSLILESASTNQTSMYLCASSLLLRGGARMGNQPQHFGDGTRLSIL.

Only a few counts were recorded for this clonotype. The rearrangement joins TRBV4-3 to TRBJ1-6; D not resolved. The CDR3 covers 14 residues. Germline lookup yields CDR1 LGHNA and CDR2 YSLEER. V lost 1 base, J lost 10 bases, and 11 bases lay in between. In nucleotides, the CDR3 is TGCGCCAGCAGCCAAGGATCCACCCCCTCACCCCTCCACTTT. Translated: CASSQGSTPSPLHF.

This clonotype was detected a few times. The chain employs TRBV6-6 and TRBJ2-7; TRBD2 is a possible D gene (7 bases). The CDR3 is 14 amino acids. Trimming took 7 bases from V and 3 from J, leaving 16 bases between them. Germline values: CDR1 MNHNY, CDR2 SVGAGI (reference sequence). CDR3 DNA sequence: TGTGCCAGCAAGGAGGCGGGGGCCATCTACGAGCAGTACTTC. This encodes CASKEAGAIYEQYF.

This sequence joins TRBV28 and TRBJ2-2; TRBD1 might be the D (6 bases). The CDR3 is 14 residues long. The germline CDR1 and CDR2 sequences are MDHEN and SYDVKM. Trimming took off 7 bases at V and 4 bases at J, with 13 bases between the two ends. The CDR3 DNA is TGTGCCAGCAACCACAGGGATCGCACCGGGGAGCTGTTTTTT. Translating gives CASNHRDRTGELFF.

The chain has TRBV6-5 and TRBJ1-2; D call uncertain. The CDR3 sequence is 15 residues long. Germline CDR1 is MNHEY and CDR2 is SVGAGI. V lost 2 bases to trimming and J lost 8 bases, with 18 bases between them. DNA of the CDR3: TGTGCCAGCAGTTACCCCCCGGGGATGGGGAAAGGCTACACCTTC. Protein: CASSYPPGMGKGYTF.

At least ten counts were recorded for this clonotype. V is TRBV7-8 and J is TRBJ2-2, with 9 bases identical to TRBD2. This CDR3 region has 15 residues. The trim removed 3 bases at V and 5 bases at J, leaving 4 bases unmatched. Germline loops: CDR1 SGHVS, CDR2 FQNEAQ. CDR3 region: CASSLGGGATGELFF. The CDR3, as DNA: TGTGCCAGCAGCTTGGGCGGGGGGGCAACCGGGGAGCTGTTTTTT.

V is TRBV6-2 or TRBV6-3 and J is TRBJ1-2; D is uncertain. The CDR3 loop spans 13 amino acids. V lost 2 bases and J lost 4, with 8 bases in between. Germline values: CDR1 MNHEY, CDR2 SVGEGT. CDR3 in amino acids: CASSYRASYGYTF. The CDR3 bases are TGTGCCAGCAGTTACCGTGCCAGCTATGGCTACACCTTC.

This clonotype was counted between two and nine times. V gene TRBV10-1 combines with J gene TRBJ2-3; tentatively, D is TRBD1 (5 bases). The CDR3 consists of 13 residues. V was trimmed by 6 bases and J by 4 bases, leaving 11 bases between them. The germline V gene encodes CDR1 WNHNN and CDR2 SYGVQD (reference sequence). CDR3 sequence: CASRQGGSDTQYF. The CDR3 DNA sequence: TGCGCCAGCAGGCAGGGTGGGTCAGATACGCAGTATTTT.

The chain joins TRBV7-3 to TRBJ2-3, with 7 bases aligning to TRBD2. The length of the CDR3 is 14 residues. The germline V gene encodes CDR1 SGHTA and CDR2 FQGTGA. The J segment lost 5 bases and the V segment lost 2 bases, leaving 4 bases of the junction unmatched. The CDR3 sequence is CASSLRQRGDTQYF. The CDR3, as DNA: TGTGCCAGCAGCTTACGGCAGCGGGGAGATACGCAGTATTTT.

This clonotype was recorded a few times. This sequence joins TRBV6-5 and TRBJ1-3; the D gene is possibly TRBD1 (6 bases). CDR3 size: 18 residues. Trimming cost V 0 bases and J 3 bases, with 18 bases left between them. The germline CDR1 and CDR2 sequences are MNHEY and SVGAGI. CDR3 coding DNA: TGTGCCAGCAGTTACTCACCTCCCCGGGGGCTAGATGGAAACACCATATATTTT. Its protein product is CASSYSPPRGLDGNTIYF.

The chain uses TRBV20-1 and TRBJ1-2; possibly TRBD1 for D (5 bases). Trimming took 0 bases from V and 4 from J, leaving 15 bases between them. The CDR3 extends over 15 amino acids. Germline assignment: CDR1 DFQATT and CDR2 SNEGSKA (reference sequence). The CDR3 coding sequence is TGCAGTGCTAGAGATCAAGGGGAGATCTTCTATGGCTACACCTTC. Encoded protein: CSARDQGEIFYGYTF.

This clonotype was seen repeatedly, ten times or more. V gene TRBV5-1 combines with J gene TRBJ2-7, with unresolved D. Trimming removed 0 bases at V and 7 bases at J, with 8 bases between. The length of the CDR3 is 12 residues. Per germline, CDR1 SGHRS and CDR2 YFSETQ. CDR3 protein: CASSLDGGEQYF. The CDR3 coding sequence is TGCGCCAGCAGCTTGGATGGTGGGGAGCAGTACTTC. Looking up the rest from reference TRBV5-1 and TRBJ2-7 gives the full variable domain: KAGVTQTPRYLIKTRGQQVTLSCSPISGHRSVSWYQQTPGQGLQFLFEYFSETQRNKGNFPGRFSGRQFSNSRSEMNVSTLELGDSALYLCASSLDGGEQYFGPGTRLTVT.